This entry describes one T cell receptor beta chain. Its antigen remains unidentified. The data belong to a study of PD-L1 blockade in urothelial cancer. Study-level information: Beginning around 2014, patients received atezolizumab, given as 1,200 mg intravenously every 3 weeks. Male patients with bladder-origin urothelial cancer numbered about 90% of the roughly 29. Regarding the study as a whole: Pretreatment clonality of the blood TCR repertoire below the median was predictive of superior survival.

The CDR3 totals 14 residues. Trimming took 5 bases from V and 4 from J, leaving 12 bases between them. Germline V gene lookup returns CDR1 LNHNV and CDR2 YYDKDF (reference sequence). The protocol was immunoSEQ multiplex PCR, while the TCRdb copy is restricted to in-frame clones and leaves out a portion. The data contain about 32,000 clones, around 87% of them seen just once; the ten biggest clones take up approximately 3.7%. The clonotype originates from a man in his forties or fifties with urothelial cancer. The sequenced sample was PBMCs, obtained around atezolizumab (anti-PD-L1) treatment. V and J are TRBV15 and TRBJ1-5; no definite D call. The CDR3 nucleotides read TGTGCCACCAGCCTCCCAGGCGTTAATCAGCCCCAGCATTTT. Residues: CATSLPGVNQPQHF.